Listed here are 15 T cell receptor beta chains from one sample, sequenced in a study of blood T cells in healthy people across ages. A second PCR of 7 to 11 cycles used a sample-barcoded 5' primer and a J-beta primer mix. TCRdb redid the calling of the 5' RACE reads with MiXCR, one entry per CDR3 protein. The data contain 550,000 to 750,000 distinct CDR3 sequences, around 21% of them singletons. Sequenced sample: blood. Receptors originate from an older man in good health.

Details on this clonotype: Germline is not matched at one junction end, which may reflect a read error. The chain recombines TRBV6-6 with TRBJ1-4, with TRBD1 matching 7 bases. The CDR3 contains 15 residues. CDR1 MNHNY and CDR2 SVGAGI come from the germline V gene (reference sequence). The CDR3 region is CASSDTGDTNEKRFF. The CDR3 coding sequence is TGTGCCAGCAGTGATACAGGGGACACTAATGAAAAACGGTTTTTT.

The gene calls are TRBV7-9 and TRBJ2-1; 10 bases agree with TRBD2. Germline CDR1 SEHNR, CDR2 FQNEAQ (reference sequence). This CDR3 comprises 16 residues. After removal of 5 bases from V and 9 bases from J, the junction contained 13 bases not matched to a gene. The CDR3 is CASSPWAPGLAIEQFF. The DNA for the CDR3 is TGTGCCAGCAGCCCATGGGCCCCGGGACTAGCGATTGAGCAGTTCTTC.

This clonotype turned up a few times. The V gene is TRBV6-5, the J gene TRBJ1-2; D might be TRBD1 (5 bases). From germline, CDR1 is MNHEY and CDR2 SVGAGI. V lost 2 bases to trimming and J lost 7 bases, with 11 bases between them. The CDR3 loop spans 13 amino acids. The CDR3 reads CASSYGNQGGYTF. For the CDR3, the DNA is TGTGCCAGCAGTTACGGGAATCAGGGTGGCTACACCTTC.

This clonotype was seen a handful of times. The chain joins TRBV7-9 to TRBJ2-3; 8 nucleotides match TRBD1. Per the germline V gene, CDR1 is SEHNR and CDR2 is FQNEAQ (reference sequence). The CDR3 loop spans 15 amino acids. Germline trimming cut 6 bases from V and 2 bases from J; bases unmatched to any gene: 7. The CDR3 DNA reads TGTGCCAGCAGACAAATCAGGGGGCTCACAGATACGCAGTATTTT. Translation: CASRQIRGLTDTQYF. The complete variable domain, with remaining parts taken from reference TRBV7-9 and TRBJ2-3, reads DTGVSQNPRHKITKRGQNVTFRCDPISEHNRLYWYRQTLGQGPEFLTYFQNEAQLEKSRLLSDRFSAERPKGSFSTLEIQRTEQGDSAMYLCASRQIRGLTDTQYFGPGTRLTVL.

Only a few counts were recorded for this clonotype. The chain has TRBV28 and TRBJ2-7; D ambiguous. The CDR3 consists of 14 residues. CDR1 is MDHEN and CDR2 is SYDVKM in the germline V gene. V lost 6 bases to trimming and J lost 6 bases, with 18 bases between them. The CDR3 reads CASSPAGVWVEQYF. As DNA, the CDR3 is TGTGCCAGCAGCCCCGCTGGGGTGTGGGTCGAGCAGTACTTC.

This clonotype was counted between two and nine times. The chain employs TRBV6-2 or TRBV6-3 and TRBJ2-7, with a weak D call TRBD1 (6 bases). CDR1 and CDR2 (germline): MNHEY, SVGEGT. V lost 7 bases, J lost 6 bases, and 16 bases lay in between. CDR3 length equals 13 residues. The DNA for the CDR3 is TGTGCCAGCAAACAGACAGGAACTCCCGAGCAGTACTTC. The encoded protein is CASKQTGTPEQYF.

This clonotype was seen many times. The V and J genes are TRBV7-8 and TRBJ2-1; tentative D call: TRBD1 (6 bases). The CDR3 has 15 residues. V was pared by 6 bases and J by 10 bases, with 22 bases between. Germline V gene lookup returns CDR1 SGHVS and CDR2 FQNEAQ. CDR3 sequence (DNA): TGTGCCAGCAGACCAGGACAGAGCCCCGAATGGGAGCAGTTCTTC. Translated: CASRPGQSPEWEQFF.

This clonotype was seen a handful of times. The chain links TRBV5-1 to TRBJ2-5; D tentatively fits TRBD1 or TRBD2 (5 bases each). Trimming removed 1 base from V and 5 bases from J, with 12 bases in between. The CDR3 runs 14 residues. Looked up from germline, CDR1 is SGHRS and CDR2 is YFSETQ. DNA of the CDR3: TGCGCCAGCAGCTTGAAGGGGAGATCGGAGACCCAGTACTTC. Its translation is CASSLKGRSETQYF.

The chain's CDR3 is CSARKESAGGASGYTF. CDR3 coding DNA: TGCAGTGCTAGAAAGGAGTCGGCAGGGGGCGCGTCTGGCTACACCTTC. The chain links TRBV20-1 to TRBJ1-2, with 8 positions matching TRBD1. Germline V gene lookup returns CDR1 DFQATT and CDR2 SNEGSKA (reference sequence). The CDR3 is 16 amino acids. V was pared by 2 bases and J by 7 bases, with 15 bases of the junction left unmatched.

The chain combines TRBV6-2 or TRBV6-3 with TRBJ2-5, with D uncertain. V was cut by 2 bases and J by 3 bases, with 4 bases left in between. The CDR3 runs to 12 residues. Germline-derived CDR1 and CDR2 are MNHEY and SVGEGT. The CDR3 region has the DNA TGTGCCAGCAGTTACCCCGAAGAGACCCAGTACTTC. It specifies CASSYPEETQYF.

This clonotype was counted a few times. The V call is TRBV20-1, the J call TRBJ2-1, with 12 bases lining up with TRBD2. From germline, CDR1 is DFQATT and CDR2 SNEGSKA (reference sequence). With 6 bases clipped from V and 5 bases from J, the junction kept 2 bases outside the gene matches. The CDR3 covers 13 residues. The CDR3 DNA is TGCAGTGCAGGACTAGCGGGAAACAATGAGCAGTTCTTC. Amino acids: CSAGLAGNNEQFF.

This clonotype was detected only once. V is TRBV5-6 and J is TRBJ1-1; D is undetermined. CDR3 size: 12 residues. CDR1 and CDR2 from the germline V gene are SGHDT and YYEEEE. Deletions cut 0 bases from V and 10 bases from J, with 10 bases between. The CDR3 protein is CASSLGADGAFF. In DNA form, the CDR3 reads TGTGCCAGCAGCTTGGGGGCAGACGGAGCTTTCTTT.

This clonotype occurred a few times. The chain is built from TRBV20-1 and TRBJ2-5; D possibly corresponds to TRBD2 (7 bases). Trimming removed 2 bases at V and 9 bases at J, with 19 bases between. Germline CDR1 and CDR2: DFQATT and SNEGSKA (reference sequence). The length of the CDR3 is 14 residues. CDR3: CSARTRGAGLAQYF. The CDR3 nucleotides are TGCAGTGCTAGAACCCGGGGGGCCGGTCTGGCCCAGTACTTC.

The chain links TRBV24-1 to TRBJ2-1, with 10 bases that match TRBD2. The CDR3 totals 12 residues. Germline V lookup: CDR1 KGHDR, CDR2 SFDVKD. V shed 2 bases, J shed 12 bases, and the junction held 0 bases outside the gene matches. Here the CDR3 reads CATSDSSGRQFF. DNA of the CDR3: TGTGCCACCAGTGATTCTAGCGGGAGGCAGTTCTTC.

This clonotype was counted a few times. A much larger clone lies one base from this, so it may be a read error. The rearrangement links TRBV6-2 or TRBV6-3 to TRBJ2-7; D unresolved. The CDR3 runs to 11 residues. Trimming cost V 5 bases and J 5 bases, with 7 bases left between them. CDR1 is MNHEY, CDR2 SVGEGT, per germline. CDR3 in amino acids: CASSATHEQYF. The CDR3, as DNA: TGTGCCAGCAGTGCTACCCACGAGCAGTACTTC.